This T cell receptor beta chain was observed in a study of shared clonotypes between healthy human individuals. Notes on the study in general: Non-shared clonotypes displayed generation probabilities falling below those of clonotypes present in all four donors. Generally, estimated richness proved larger in naive subsets than it did in memory subsets.

Deep level was the assay's run setting. Clones were sequenced by immunoSEQ multiplex PCR, and TCRdb holds only the in-frame ones, with some missing. The sample contains over a million clones, about 75% of which appear only once. J lost 5 bases, V lost 9 bases, and 7 bases had no gene match. The CDR3 has 14 residues. Germline V gives CDR1 ENHRY, CDR2 SYGVKD. About this clone itself: The target antigen is unknown.

The clonotype originates from a man aged 18 to 29 in good health. The sample taken for sequencing was memory CD4+ T cells sorted from blood. Subset indicated: CD45RA-negative fraction. The chain employs TRBV10-3 and TRBJ2-7; 13 bases map to TRBD2. The CDR3 protein is CAINGLAGDDEQYF. The CDR3 nucleotides are TGTGCCATAAATGGACTAGCGGGAGACGACGAGCAGTACTTC.